This is a list of T cell receptor beta chains from one sample in a study of blood T cell repertoires in COVID-19. Here immunoSEQ multiplex PCR was the method, and the copy in TCRdb shows in-frame clones only, minus some. The profile covers over 45,000 clones, with 65% to 85% appearing a single time and roughly 6.9% taken by the ten largest. Sequenced sample: peripheral blood. The receptors stem from a man aged 55 to 70 with acute or convalescent COVID-19. The CDR3 runs from the conserved cysteine through the conserved F or W. The order of the fields is V gene, clone size, J gene, D gene, CDR3 protein, CDR3 DNA. A D gene is named only where the DNA matches it firmly. Expanded clones are given a class, and other clones once, few, many or no size at all.

V: TRBV5-1
size: .
J: TRBJ2-1
D: TRBD1
CDR3: CASSLDRGINEQFF
DNA: TGCGCCAGCAGCCTGGACAGGGGTATCAATGAGCAGTTCTTC

V: TRBV28
size: few
J: TRBJ2-1
D: TRBD2
CDR3: CASSRTSGGREQFF
DNA: TGTGCCAGCAGCCGTACTAGCGGGGGTAGGGAGCAGTTCTTC

V: TRBV13
size: once
J: TRBJ1-2
D: TRBD1
CDR3: CASAVRTGNYGYTF
DNA: TGTGCCAGCGCCGTAAGGACAGGGAACTATGGCTACACCTTC

V: TRBV4-2
size: large
J: TRBJ2-7
D: .
CDR3: CASSQDAGASSYEQYF
DNA: TGTGCCAGCAGCCAAGACGCAGGGGCTAGCTCCTACGAGCAGTACTTC

V: TRBV14
size: .
J: TRBJ2-6
D: TRBD2
CDR3: CASSRSPGLAGAGANVLTF
DNA: TGTGCCAGCAGTCGTTCCCCGGGACTAGCGGGGGCTGGGGCCAACGTCCTGACTTTC

V: TRBV11-2
size: .
J: TRBJ2-1
D: TRBD2
CDR3: CASSLVSSGYGEQFF
DNA: TGTGCCAGCAGCTTAGTGTCTAGCGGATATGGTGAGCAGTTCTTC

V: TRBV7-9
size: .
J: TRBJ1-3
D: .
CDR3: CASTQYLGGDPSGNTIYF
DNA: TGTGCCAGCACCCAGTATTTGGGAGGAGATCCCTCTGGAAACACCATATATTTT

V: TRBV15
size: .
J: TRBJ1-5
D: .
CDR3: CATGVRGKQPQHF
DNA: TGTGCCACCGGGGTTAGGGGCAAGCAGCCCCAGCATTTT

V: TRBV7-3
size: .
J: TRBJ2-1
D: TRBD2
CDR3: CASSLNVGLAREQFF
DNA: TGTGCCAGCAGCTTAAACGTAGGACTAGCTCGTGAGCAGTTCTTC

V: TRBV7-3
size: .
J: TRBJ2-3
D: .
CDR3: CASSLDGYTDTQYF
DNA: TGTGCCAGCAGCTTAGACGGGTACACAGATACGCAGTATTTT

V: TRBV6-6
size: .
J: TRBJ1-1
D: TRBD1
CDR3: CASSYPGQGITEAFF
DNA: TGTGCCAGCAGTTACCCGGGACAGGGGATAACTGAAGCTTTCTTT

V: TRBV5-5
size: .
J: TRBJ2-7
D: TRBD1
CDR3: CASSSGTGVEQYF
DNA: TGTGCCAGCAGTTCCGGGACAGGGGTCGAGCAGTACTTC

V: TRBV7-9
size: once
J: TRBJ1-2
D: TRBD1
CDR3: CASSPLGQFNYGYTF
DNA: TGTGCCAGCAGCCCTTTGGGACAGTTCAACTATGGCTACACCTTC

V: TRBV13
size: .
J: TRBJ2-3
D: TRBD2
CDR3: CASSPLLAGGTDTQYF
DNA: TGTGCCAGCAGCCCACTACTAGCGGGGGGCACAGATACGCAGTATTTT

V: TRBV2
size: .
J: TRBJ1-2
D: .
CDR3: CASSQGLAGYTF
DNA: TGTGCCAGCAGTCAGGGGCTTGCTGGCTACACCTTC

V: TRBV28
size: .
J: TRBJ2-5
D: .
CDR3: CASSLASRAETQYF
DNA: TGTGCCAGCAGTTTAGCTTCCAGGGCAGAGACCCAGTACTTC

V: TRBV11-2
size: once
J: TRBJ2-5
D: .
CDR3: CASSSPGVRETQYF
DNA: TGTGCCAGCAGCTCTCCAGGGGTCAGAGAGACCCAGTACTTC

V: TRBV5-8
size: .
J: TRBJ2-3
D: TRBD2
CDR3: CASSTSFTSGVLTDTQYF
DNA: TGTGCCAGCAGCACATCCTTTACTAGCGGGGTTTTGACAGATACGCAGTATTTT

V: TRBV9
size: .
J: TRBJ2-2
D: TRBD1
CDR3: CASSVDLGTAITGELFF
DNA: TGTGCCAGCAGCGTAGATCTCGGGACAGCTATCACCGGGGAGCTGTTTTTT

V: TRBV2
size: .
J: TRBJ1-4
D: TRBD1
CDR3: CASSVAGGKKLFF
DNA: TGTGCCAGCAGTGTGGCAGGGGGTAAAAAACTGTTTTTT

V: TRBV4-1
size: .
J: TRBJ2-4
D: TRBD2
CDR3: CASSLRPLAGALLAKNIQYF
DNA: TGCGCCAGCAGCCTTCGCCCTCTAGCGGGGGCCCTCCTAGCCAAAAACATTCAGTACTTC

V: TRBV24-1
size: .
J: TRBJ1-5
D: TRBD1
CDR3: CATSGSGGGQPQHF
DNA: TGTGCCACCAGTGGTTCAGGGGGCGGTCAGCCCCAGCATTTT

V: TRBV11-2
size: .
J: TRBJ2-5
D: .
CDR3: CASSLLGGRQETQYF
DNA: TGTGCCAGCAGCTTATTGGGGGGGCGTCAAGAGACCCAGTACTTC

V: TRBV5-1
size: .
J: TRBJ1-1
D: TRBD1
CDR3: CASSYSTGDRGYEAFF
DNA: TGCGCCAGCAGCTACTCCACCGGGGACAGGGGATATGAAGCTTTCTTT

V: TRBV2
size: .
J: TRBJ2-7
D: .
CDR3: CASSEYGRGSTLSYEQYF
DNA: TGTGCCAGCAGTGAATATGGACGGGGGAGCACCCTCAGCTACGAGCAGTACTTC

V: TRBV6-1
size: .
J: TRBJ1-3
D: TRBD1
CDR3: CASSESVDREAIYF
DNA: TGTGCCAGCAGTGAATCAGTGGACAGGGAGGCCATATATTTT

V: TRBV7-3
size: .
J: TRBJ2-5
D: .
CDR3: CASSLNAFNRETQYF
DNA: TGTGCCAGCAGCTTAAACGCCTTCAACAGAGAGACCCAGTACTTC

V: TRBV6-5
size: .
J: TRBJ1-1
D: .
CDR3: CASSYNILNTEAFF
DNA: TGTGCCAGCAGTTACAATATTCTCAACACTGAAGCTTTCTTT

V: TRBV28
size: once
J: TRBJ2-7
D: .
CDR3: CASSFRGYEQYF
DNA: TGTGCCAGCAGTTTCCGGGGCTACGAGCAGTACTTC

V: TRBV5-1
size: .
J: TRBJ2-7
D: .
CDR3: CASKDRHGEQYF
DNA: TGCGCCAGCAAAGACAGACACGGCGAGCAGTACTTC